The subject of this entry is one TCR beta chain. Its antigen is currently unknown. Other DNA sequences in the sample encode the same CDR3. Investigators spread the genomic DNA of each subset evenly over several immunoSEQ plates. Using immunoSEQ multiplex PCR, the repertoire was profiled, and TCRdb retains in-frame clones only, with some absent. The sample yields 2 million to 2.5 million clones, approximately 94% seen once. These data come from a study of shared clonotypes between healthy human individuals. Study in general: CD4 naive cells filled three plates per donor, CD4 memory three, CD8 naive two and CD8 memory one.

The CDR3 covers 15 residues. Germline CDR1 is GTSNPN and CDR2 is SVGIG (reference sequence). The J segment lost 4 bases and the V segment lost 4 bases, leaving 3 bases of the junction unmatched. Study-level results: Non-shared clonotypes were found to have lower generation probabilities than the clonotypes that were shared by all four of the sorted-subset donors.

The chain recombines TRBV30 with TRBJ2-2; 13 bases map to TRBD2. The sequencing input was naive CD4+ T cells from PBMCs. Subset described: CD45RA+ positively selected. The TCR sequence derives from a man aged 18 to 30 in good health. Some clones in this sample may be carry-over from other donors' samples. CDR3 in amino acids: CAWKGLAGVTGELFF. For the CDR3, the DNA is TGTGCCTGGAAAGGACTAGCGGGAGTCACCGGGGAGCTGTTTTTT.